What follows are 20 T cell receptor beta chains derived from one specimen sequenced in a study of T cells in Graves' hyperthyroidism and ophthalmopathy. There were TCR beta CDR3 regions amplified from RNA transcripts. The TCR CDR3 was amplified in a first-round RT-PCR using the HTBI primer set. MiXCR, run by TCRdb on the multiplex PCR reads, gives a single entry per CDR3 protein. Of 650,000 to 700,000 distinct CDR3 sequences in the sample, 17% were seen once. What was sequenced was blood. The receptors were gathered from a man aged 45 to 65 with Graves' hyperthyroidism.

The chain links TRBV20-1 to TRBJ1-1, with D possibly matching TRBD1 (6 bases). The V and J ends lost 6 bases and 10 bases respectively, with 18 bases between them. Germline CDR1 and CDR2: DFQATT and SNEGSKA (reference sequence). The CDR3 has 12 residues. The CDR3 DNA reads as TGCAGTGCCAAACCTCAGGGGATACGAGCTTTCTTT. Protein sequence: CSAKPQGIRAFF.

This chain uses TRBV28 with TRBJ2-3, with unresolved D. Germline V gene data show CDR1 as MDHEN and CDR2 as SYDVKM. This CDR3 is built from 12 residues. V was pared by 8 bases and J by 2 bases, with 8 bases between. CDR3 sequence reads: CASDRSTDTQYF. The CDR3 nucleotides are TGTGCCAGCGATCGCTCCACAGATACGCAGTATTTT.

This clonotype was seen a handful of times. The chain employs TRBV28 and TRBJ1-4, with 9 nucleotides matching TRBD1. The trim removed 2 bases at V and 2 bases at J, leaving 9 bases unmatched. Germline values: CDR1 MDHEN, CDR2 SYDVKM. The CDR3 is 18 residues long. The DNA for the CDR3 is TGTGCCAGCAGTTTACGGGGACAGGGTTTCGGCACTAATGAAAAACTGTTTTTT. Translation: CASSLRGQGFGTNEKLFF.

This clonotype was found a few times. The chain couples TRBV6-1 to TRBJ2-1; D might be TRBD2 (5 bases). The CDR3 length is 15 residues. CDR1 and CDR2 from the germline V gene are MNHNS and SASEGT. Trimming stripped 6 bases from V and 8 bases from J, with 20 bases between. CDR3 nucleotide sequence: TGTGCCAGCAGAGAACTAGTCTTTGGGTTCTATGAGCAGTTCTTC. It translates to CASRELVFGFYEQFF.

Turning to this clonotype: A read error is possible here, since a much larger clone lies one base away. This chain connects TRBV27 to TRBJ1-5, with unresolved D. CDR1 and CDR2 (germline): MNHEY, SMNVEV (reference sequence). This CDR3 comprises 12 residues. CDR3 protein: CATSEDNQPQRF. The CDR3 nucleotides are TGTGCCACCAGTGAGGATAATCAGCCCCAGCGTTTT.

This clonotype has ten or more counts. This sequence joins TRBV7-3 and TRBJ2-1; TRBD2 aligns across 12 bases. J was trimmed by 4 bases and V by 5 bases; bases with no gene match: 12. This CDR3 spans 18 amino acids. From germline, CDR1 is SGHTA and CDR2 FQGTGA. In DNA form, the CDR3 reads TGTGCCAGCAGCAAGGACACGGTCGGACTAGCGGGGTACAATGAGCAGTTCTTC. Its protein is CASSKDTVGLAGYNEQFF.

The gene calls are TRBV7-3 and TRBJ2-7, with no clear D. Germline CDR1 reads SGHTA; CDR2 reads FQGTGA. The CDR3 is made up of 12 amino acids. Between the trimmed V and J ends, which lost 2 bases and 6 bases, there was a span of 8 bases. CDR3 sequence (DNA): TGTGCCAGCAGCTTAGTGCCTCCCGAGCAGTACTTC. It yields the protein CASSLVPPEQYF.

This clonotype was counted only a few times. The rearrangement links TRBV11-1 to TRBJ2-4; D unresolved. This CDR3 spans 11 amino acids. V shed 10 bases and J shed 6 bases, with 10 bases lying between them. The V gene's germline CDR1 is SGHAT and CDR2 FQDESV (reference sequence). DNA of the CDR3: TGTGCCATCGCCAGGAGAAACATTCAGTACTTC. It translates to CAIARRNIQYF.

This chain connects TRBV27 to TRBJ2-4; 8 positions match TRBD1. The CDR3 runs 14 residues. Trimming removed 6 bases from V and 9 bases from J; junction bases left unmatched: 10. Per germline, CDR1 MNHEY and CDR2 SMNVEV (reference sequence). This chain's CDR3 is CASRARDTGGIQYF. DNA for the CDR3: TGTGCCAGCAGAGCCCGGGACACAGGGGGCATTCAGTACTTC.

The chain's CDR3 is CASGRIEREGREQYF. The CDR3 nucleotides read TGCGCCAGCGGCAGAATCGAGCGGGAGGGCCGCGAGCAGTACTTC. J is TRBJ2-7 and V is TRBV5-1, with TRBD2 matching over 10 bases. Germline lookup yields CDR1 SGHRS and CDR2 YFSETQ. The J segment lost 6 bases and the V segment lost 7 bases, leaving 13 bases of the junction unmatched. The CDR3 contains 15 residues.

CDR3: CASRLYTGELFF. CDR3 coding DNA: TGTGCCAGTAGATTGTACACCGGGGAGCTGTTTTTT. The chain links TRBV19 to TRBJ2-2, with D hard to call. In germline, CDR1 is LNHDA, CDR2 SQIVND (reference sequence). The germline V and J ends were trimmed by 6 bases and 3 bases, with 5 bases remaining between them. This CDR3 comprises 12 residues.

This clonotype was seen a handful of times. This chain links TRBV20-1 with TRBJ2-4, with D perhaps matching TRBD1 or TRBD2 (5 bases each). This CDR3 is built from 14 residues. Germline V gives CDR1 DFQATT, CDR2 SNEGSKA (reference sequence). V lost 3 bases, J lost 0 bases, and 9 bases lay in between. The CDR3 DNA reads as TGCAGTGCTAGTACCGGGACAGCCAAAAACATTCAGTACTTC. Translating it yields CSASTGTAKNIQYF.

This clonotype was counted many times. The chain carries TRBV7-2 and TRBJ2-7; TRBD2 is a possible D gene (6 bases). This CDR3 is 15 amino acids long. V was trimmed by 1 base and J by 0 bases, leaving 10 bases between them. Germline lookup yields CDR1 SGHTA and CDR2 FQGNSA. Here the CDR3 DNA reads TGTGCCAGCAGCTTAGGGGGGGTTAGCTCCTACGAGCAGTACTTC. Its translation is CASSLGGVSSYEQYF.

This rearrangement joins TRBV15 to TRBJ2-1; tentative D call: TRBD1 (6 bases). Germline V gives CDR1 LNHNV, CDR2 YYDKDF (reference sequence). The CDR3 consists of 18 residues. Trimming pared 0 bases from V and 4 bases from J, leaving 19 bases between. In DNA, the CDR3 is TGTGCCACCAGCAGAGATAAACCTGGCAGGGGTCAATACAATGAGCAGTTCTTC. Its protein product is CATSRDKPGRGQYNEQFF. Drawing the rest from reference TRBV15 and TRBJ2-1, the complete variable domain is DAMVIQNPRYQVTQFGKPVTLSCSQTLNHNVMYWYQQKSSQAPKLLFHYYDKDFNNEADTPDNFQSRRPNTSFCFLDIRSPGLGDTAMYLCATSRDKPGRGQYNEQFFGPGTRLTVL.

This chain joins TRBV27 and TRBJ2-7; 8 positions match TRBD2. The V gene end was trimmed by 6 bases and the J gene end by 2 bases; junction bases not matched to a gene: 6. CDR1 is MNHEY and CDR2 is SMNVEV in the germline V gene (reference sequence). This CDR3 region has 14 residues. The CDR3 DNA follows: TGTGCCAGCAGACCTTTGCGGGAGGCCTACGAGCAGTACTTC. This gives the protein CASRPLREAYEQYF.

This clonotype appeared many times. For the CDR3, the DNA is TGTGCCGTTACAACCCAGGGCGGCACTGAAGCTTTCTTT. This sequence encodes CAVTTQGGTEAFF. V gene TRBV10-3 combines with J gene TRBJ1-1; the D gene is possibly TRBD1 (5 bases). Germline assignment: CDR1 ENHRY and CDR2 SYGVKD. With 11 bases removed from V and 4 bases from J, the gap between germline ends came to 17 bases. The CDR3 contains 13 residues.

V is TRBV7-2 and J is TRBJ2-2; D not resolved. V was shortened by 1 base and J by 10 bases, with 4 bases between the two germline ends. The CDR3 contains 11 residues. The V gene's germline CDR1 is SGHTA and CDR2 FQGNSA. Here the CDR3 reads CASSLGAELFF. The CDR3 DNA reads TGTGCCAGCAGCTTAGGTGCGGAGCTGTTTTTT.

This clonotype was counted at least ten times. The chain carries TRBV27 and TRBJ2-7; 8 bases fit TRBD1. V lost 6 bases to trimming and J lost 4 bases; unmatched junction nucleotides: 5. CDR3 length: 13 amino acids. CDR1 and CDR2 (germline): MNHEY, SMNVEV (reference sequence). The CDR3 DNA reads TGTGCCAGCAGCCGGACAGGGTGGTACGAGCAGTACTTC. Residues: CASSRTGWYEQYF.

This clonotype has a count of ten or more. The rearrangement joins TRBV2 to TRBJ1-2; D not resolved. The CDR3 runs to 14 residues. The germline V gene has CDR1 SNHLY and CDR2 FYNNEI. The ends were cut back, 10 bases at V and 3 bases at J, with 18 bases in the middle. The CDR3, as DNA: TGTGCCAAACCGCCCACCGGGAGGGACTATGGCTACACCTTC. It is translated as CAKPPTGRDYGYTF.

The rearrangement joins TRBV3-1 to TRBJ2-5; 7 nucleotides agree with TRBD1. Germline loops: CDR1 LGHDT, CDR2 YNNKEL (reference sequence). The CDR3 runs 12 residues. Trimming cost V 4 bases and J 12 bases; bases outside gene matches: 8. DNA of the CDR3: TGTGCCAGCAGCCTCCCAGGACAGGCGAAGTACTTC. It encodes CASSLPGQAKYF.